Following are 9 T cell receptor beta chains from one sample sequenced in a study of cytomegalovirus exposure and HLA in healthy donors. The assay was immunoSEQ multiplex PCR, and TCRdb's table has in-frame clones only and misses some. The table shows some 60,000 clones, with approximately 96% occurring only once. The sample was PBMCs. These receptors originate from a man aged 18 to 29 in good health and CMV-seronegative.

The chain links TRBV2 to TRBJ2-6; TRBD2 matches at 10 bases. Germline loops: CDR1 SNHLY, CDR2 FYNNEI. The CDR3 has 17 residues. V shed 10 bases, J shed 0 bases, and the junction held 9 bases outside the gene matches. The CDR3 DNA is TGTGCCACAAGAAGGACTAGCGGAACCTCTGGGGCCAACGTCCTGACTTTC. This codes for CATRRTSGTSGANVLTF.

This chain uses TRBV4-1 with TRBJ1-1; perhaps TRBD1 as D (5 bases). Per germline, CDR1 MGHRA and CDR2 YSYEKL. Deletions cut 6 bases from V and 1 base from J, with 12 bases between. The CDR3 has 14 residues. CDR3 in DNA: TGCGCCAGCAGTCCTCCCAGGGCGAACACTGAAGCTTTCTTT. Its protein product is CASSPPRANTEAFF.

This clone was observed once. This chain connects TRBV27 to TRBJ2-7; TRBD1 matches 7 bases. The V and J ends lost 2 bases and 2 bases, in that order; junction bases with no gene match: 9. Germline V lookup: CDR1 MNHEY, CDR2 SMNVEV (reference sequence). This CDR3 region has 16 residues. The CDR3 is CASSLHGPGTAYEQYF. The CDR3 DNA follows: TGTGCCAGCAGTTTACACGGCCCCGGGACAGCCTACGAGCAGTACTTC.

The V and J genes are TRBV9 and TRBJ1-1; tentatively, D is TRBD1 (6 bases). The CDR3 extends over 14 amino acids. CDR1 is SGDLS, CDR2 YYNGEE, per germline. V was clipped by 4 bases and J by 3 bases, with 13 bases between them. In nucleotides, the CDR3 is TGTGCCAGCAGCCCCGGGGGGGGGCACACTGAAGCTTTCTTT. Its translation: CASSPGGGHTEAFF.

The chain carries TRBV5-6 and TRBJ2-6; maybe TRBD1 (6 bases). The length of the CDR3 is 15 residues. Germline V CDR1 and CDR2: SGHDT, YYEEEE. V was clipped by 4 bases and J by 4 bases, with 12 bases between them. CDR3 nucleotides: TGTGCCAGCAGCCCAACAGGGTTCGGGGCCAACGTCCTGACTTTC. Its protein product is CASSPTGFGANVLTF.

V and J are TRBV6-4 and TRBJ2-7, with 10 bases matching TRBD2. With 2 bases clipped from V and 5 bases from J, the junction kept 6 bases outside the gene matches. This CDR3 has 15 residues. In germline, CDR1 is MRHNA, CDR2 SNTAGT. The CDR3 is CASSDEAGGPHEQYF. CDR3 nucleotides: TGTGCCAGCAGTGACGAAGCGGGAGGGCCCCACGAGCAGTACTTC.

The chain links TRBV6-5 to TRBJ1-2; D gene ambiguous. The CDR3 runs to 13 residues. Germline loops: CDR1 MNHEY, CDR2 SVGAGI. The V and J ends lost 8 bases and 2 bases respectively, with 12 bases between them. CDR3 region: CASAPLFNYGYTF. The DNA for the CDR3 is TGTGCCAGCGCTCCACTTTTCAACTATGGCTACACCTTC.

The CDR3 protein is CASSEHGLENIQYF. In nucleotides, the CDR3 is TGTGCCAGCAGTGAACACGGTTTAGAAAACATTCAGTACTTC. The chain joins TRBV6-1 to TRBJ2-4, with no clear D. Trimming pared 2 bases from V and 5 bases from J, leaving 10 bases between. The CDR3 totals 14 residues. Germline CDR1 is MNHNS and CDR2 is SASEGT.

Concerning this clone: The same CDR3 arises from other DNA sequences in this sample as well. V is TRBV7-2 and J is TRBJ2-3; D gene ambiguous. This CDR3 spans 14 amino acids. Germline assignment: CDR1 SGHTA and CDR2 FQGNSA. V lost 1 base and J lost 4, with 9 bases in between. The CDR3 protein is CASSLGLAADTQYF. In DNA, the CDR3 is TGTGCCAGCAGCTTAGGTTTGGCTGCAGATACGCAGTATTTT.